The 10 T cell receptor beta chains below were found in one sample sequenced in a study of T cell repertoires in cytomegalovirus infection. In TCRdb, the reads were re-called with MiXCR into one record per CDR3 protein. This sample has 450,000 to 650,000 distinct CDR3 sequences; around 40% occur once, and the top ten carry over 45%. Their cognate antigens are unknown. The specimen comprised cultured PBMCs, sampled from culture after CMV antigen stimulation. The source of these receptors is a human donor in good health (CMV status not recorded). Some clones in this sample may be carry-over from other donors' samples.

The rearrangement links TRBV28 to TRBJ1-5, with a weak D call TRBD1 (5 bases). Trimming took off 11 bases at V and 0 bases at J, with 23 bases between the two ends. The CDR3 has 17 amino acids. Germline V lookup: CDR1 MDHEN, CDR2 SYDVKM. The CDR3 DNA sequence: TGTGCCCACTCACTCCCCGGGGGAAAATATAGCAATCAGCCCCAGCATTTT. Translation: CAHSLPGGKYSNQPQHF.

In nucleotides, the CDR3 is TGCAGTGCTAGACGCCGGGACAGGGACAATCAGCCCCAGCATTTT. Its translation: CSARRRDRDNQPQHF. This sequence joins TRBV20-1 and TRBJ1-5; 9 bases agree with TRBD1. The CDR3 is 15 residues long. CDR1 is DFQATT, CDR2 SNEGSKA, per germline (reference sequence). V was pared by 2 bases and J by 3 bases, with 5 bases of the junction left unmatched.

The chain uses TRBV7-6 and TRBJ1-1; no reliable D call. From germline, CDR1 is SGHVS and CDR2 FNYEAQ. The CDR3 sequence is 13 residues long. V lost 2 bases to trimming and J lost 1 base, with 5 bases between them. Here the CDR3 reads CASSLFTNTEAFF. Here the CDR3 DNA reads TGTGCCAGCAGCTTATTTACGAACACTGAAGCTTTCTTT.

This rearrangement joins TRBV7-2 to TRBJ2-7, with TRBD2 matching 7 bases. Germline V gives CDR1 SGHTA, CDR2 FQGNSA. Unmatched junction bases numbered 8, after V lost 6 bases and J lost 6 bases. The CDR3 length is 13 residues. The CDR3 region is CASSGGVLGEQYF. DNA of the CDR3: TGTGCCAGCAGTGGGGGGGTGTTGGGCGAGCAGTACTTC.

In this sample, this clonotype turned up a few times. V gene TRBV6-1 combines with J gene TRBJ2-5, with a tentative D call TRBD1 (6 bases). V lost 1 base and J lost 7, with 13 bases in between. Per germline, CDR1 MNHNS and CDR2 SASEGT. The CDR3 extends over 14 amino acids. CDR3 protein: CASSEVAGRGTQYF. CDR3 coding DNA: TGTGCCAGCAGTGAAGTGGCGGGCAGGGGGACCCAGTACTTC.

This clonotype was seen only a few times. J is TRBJ2-7 and V is TRBV28, with TRBD1 identical over 9 bases. J was trimmed by 6 bases and V by 6 bases; bases with no gene match: 12. The CDR3 extends over 15 amino acids. CDR1 and CDR2 from the germline V gene are MDHEN and SYDVKM. The CDR3 DNA reads TGTGCCAGCAGAGTACAGGGGGCTGGATGGGGCGAGCAGTACTTC. It specifies CASRVQGAGWGEQYF.

This clonotype has a handful of counts. The chain is built from TRBV19 and TRBJ2-7, with D tentatively TRBD1 (5 bases). The germline V gene encodes CDR1 LNHDA and CDR2 SQIVND (reference sequence). The CDR3 runs to 14 residues. V lost 6 bases to trimming and J lost 3 bases, with 15 bases between them. CDR3 loop: CASRLDTTVYEQYF. The CDR3 DNA reads as TGTGCCAGTAGACTGGACACTACGGTCTACGAGCAGTACTTC.

The V and J genes are TRBV7-8 and TRBJ2-2; possible D gene TRBD1, 5 bases. Trimming cost V 5 bases and J 5 bases, with 9 bases left between them. CDR1 and CDR2 from the germline V gene are SGHVS and FQNEAQ. The CDR3 contains 13 residues. CDR3 DNA: TGTGCCAGCAGCGGTGACAGAACCGGGGAGCTGTTTTTT. Amino acids: CASSGDRTGELFF.

In this sample, this clonotype turned up a few times. The chain is built from TRBV7-8 and TRBJ2-1; 11 bases line up with TRBD2. The germline V gene has CDR1 SGHVS and CDR2 FQNEAQ. This CDR3 spans 17 amino acids. The J segment lost 4 bases and the V segment lost 2 bases, leaving 7 bases of the junction unmatched. The DNA of the CDR3 is TGTGCCAGCAGCTTAAAGGCGGTAGCGGGGGGGTACAATGAGCAGTTCTTC. Translating gives CASSLKAVAGGYNEQFF.

This chain joins TRBV19 and TRBJ2-1, with D tentatively TRBD1 or TRBD2 (5 bases each). V was trimmed by 4 bases and J by 7 bases, leaving 17 bases between them. CDR3 length equals 15 residues. Germline V gene lookup returns CDR1 LNHDA and CDR2 SQIVND (reference sequence). The CDR3 region has the DNA TGTGCCAGTAGTACTTGGGGACCCGGTGGGAATGAGCAGTTCTTC. Translating gives CASSTWGPGGNEQFF.